This T cell receptor (beta chain) was captured in a study of blood T cells in healthy people across ages. The CDR3 consists of 14 residues. Deletions cut 6 bases from V and 1 base from J, with 12 bases between. Looked up from germline, CDR1 is MDHEN and CDR2 is SYDVKM. Primed by a sample-barcoded 5' primer and a J-beta primer mix, a second PCR proceeded for 7 to 11 cycles. TCRdb itself ran the 5' RACE reads through MiXCR, one entry per CDR3 protein. The sample lists 800,000 or so distinct CDR3 sequences, 20% to 25% occurring once. The sample was also reused in another study, on T cells of mothers and their children.

The sequence was obtained from a boy younger than 18 in good health. The material sequenced was blood. The genes are TRBV28 and TRBJ2-5; D gene unclear. The CDR3 DNA reads TGTGCCAGCAGACACCCACAGATCCAAGAGACCCAGTACTTC. Translating it yields CASRHPQIQETQYF. The whole variable domain, filled in from reference TRBV28 and TRBJ2-5, reads DVKVTQSSRYLVKRTGEKVFLECVQDMDHENMFWYRQDPGLGLRLIYFSYDVKMKEKGDIPEGYSVSREKKERFSLILESASTNQTSMYLCASRHPQIQETQYFGPGTRLLVL.